Included here is one T cell receptor (beta chain) sequence, with context. Antigen: not known. These data come from a study of long-term antiretroviral therapy in people with HIV. Runs used v3.0 of the immunoSEQ assay and were done at survey level. Only in-frame clones appear in the TCRdb table, and some are missing; sequencing was by immunoSEQ multiplex PCR. The sample carries 20,000 to 25,000 clones, 65% to 85% recorded once. Whole-study findings and limits: All time points showed a repertoire dominated by clones expanded before ART. Blood dates from the mid-2000s to the late 2010s, possibly under older ART regimens. ART preceded a rise in diversity that nonetheless stayed lower than in transplant donor controls.

Each HIV-infected participant was given treatment in the United States. This TCR was sampled from a middle-aged woman with HIV. Sample: unsorted PBMCs, taken around 1.7 years before starting antiretroviral therapy.

The DNA for the CDR3 is TGCGCCAGCAGCCAAGGAGGGGGCCACACTGAAGCTTTCTTT. This translates into CASSQGGGHTEAFF. The rearrangement links TRBV4-3 to TRBJ1-1; TRBD1 agrees at 7 bases. CDR3 length: 14 residues. The germline gives CDR1 LGHNA, CDR2 YSLEER. V shed 1 base, J shed 3 bases, and the junction held 2 bases outside the gene matches.